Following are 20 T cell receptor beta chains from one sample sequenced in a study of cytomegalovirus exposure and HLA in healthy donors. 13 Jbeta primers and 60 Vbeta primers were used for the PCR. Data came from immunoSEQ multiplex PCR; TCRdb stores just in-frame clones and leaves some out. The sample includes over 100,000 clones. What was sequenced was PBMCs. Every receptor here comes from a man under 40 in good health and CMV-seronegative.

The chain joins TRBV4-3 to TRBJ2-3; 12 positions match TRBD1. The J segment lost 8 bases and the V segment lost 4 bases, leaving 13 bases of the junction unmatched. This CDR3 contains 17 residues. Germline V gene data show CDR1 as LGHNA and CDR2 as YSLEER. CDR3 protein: CASSRATPGQGAGTQYF. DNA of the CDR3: TGCGCCAGCAGCCGCGCGACCCCGGGACAGGGGGCCGGTACGCAGTATTTT.

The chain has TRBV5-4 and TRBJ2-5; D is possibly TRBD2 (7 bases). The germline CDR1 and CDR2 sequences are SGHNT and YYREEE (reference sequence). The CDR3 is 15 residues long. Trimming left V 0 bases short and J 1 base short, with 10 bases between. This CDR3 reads CASSLGGGAQETQYF. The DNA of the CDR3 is TGTGCCAGCAGCTTGGGTGGGGGGGCCCAAGAGACCCAGTACTTC.

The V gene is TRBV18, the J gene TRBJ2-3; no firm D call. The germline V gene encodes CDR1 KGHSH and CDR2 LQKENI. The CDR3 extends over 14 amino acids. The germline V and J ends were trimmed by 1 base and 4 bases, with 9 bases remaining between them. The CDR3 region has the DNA TGTGCCAGCTCACCACTAGTCGGTCCAGATACGCAGTATTTT. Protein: CASSPLVGPDTQYF.

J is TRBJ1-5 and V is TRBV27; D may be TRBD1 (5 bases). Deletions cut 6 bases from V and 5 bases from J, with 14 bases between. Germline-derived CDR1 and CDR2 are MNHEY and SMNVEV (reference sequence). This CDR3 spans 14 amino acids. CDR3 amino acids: CASRPTRQYQPQHF. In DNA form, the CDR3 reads TGTGCCAGCAGGCCCACCAGACAGTATCAGCCCCAGCATTTT.

DNA of the CDR3: TGTGCCAGCCCCTCCCGCCCCGGACAGGCCCGGGAGCAGTACTTC. This sequence encodes CASPSRPGQAREQYF. The J gene is TRBJ2-7, the V gene TRBV6-5, with 7 bases matching TRBD1. The CDR3 contains 15 residues. The J segment lost 7 bases and the V segment lost 8 bases, leaving 17 bases of the junction unmatched. CDR1 and CDR2 from the germline V gene are MNHEY and SVGAGI.

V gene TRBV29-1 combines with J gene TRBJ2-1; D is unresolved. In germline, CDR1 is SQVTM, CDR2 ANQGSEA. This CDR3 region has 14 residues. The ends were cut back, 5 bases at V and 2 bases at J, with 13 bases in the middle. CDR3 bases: TGCAGCGTTCGTACAGACGAACCCTACAATGAGCAGTTCTTC. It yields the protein CSVRTDEPYNEQFF.

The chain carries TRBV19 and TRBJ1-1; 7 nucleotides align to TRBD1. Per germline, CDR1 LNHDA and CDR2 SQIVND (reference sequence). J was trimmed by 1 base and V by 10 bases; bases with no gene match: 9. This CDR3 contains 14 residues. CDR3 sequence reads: CATLNRDRNTEAFF. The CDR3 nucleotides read TGTGCCACTTTGAACCGGGACAGGAACACTGAAGCTTTCTTT.

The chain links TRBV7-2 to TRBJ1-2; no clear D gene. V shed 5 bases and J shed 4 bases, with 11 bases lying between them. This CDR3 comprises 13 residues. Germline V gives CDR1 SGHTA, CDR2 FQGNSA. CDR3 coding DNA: TGTGCCAGCAGCCTCCCCCCTCTCTATGGCTACACCTTC. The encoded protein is CASSLPPLYGYTF. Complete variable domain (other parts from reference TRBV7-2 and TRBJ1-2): GAGVSQSPSNKVTEKGKDVELRCDPISGHTALYWYRQSLGQGLEFLIYFQGNSAPDKSGLPSDRFSAERTGGSVSTLTIQRTQQEDSAVYLCASSLPPLYGYTFGSGTRLTVV.

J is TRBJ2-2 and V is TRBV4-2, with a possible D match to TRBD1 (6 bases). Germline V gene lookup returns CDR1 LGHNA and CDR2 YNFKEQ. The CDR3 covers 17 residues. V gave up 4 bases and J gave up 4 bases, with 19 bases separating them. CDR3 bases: TGTGCCAGCAGCCTACAGGGTCCGGCGCCTAGCACCGGGGAGCTGTTTTTT. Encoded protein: CASSLQGPAPSTGELFF.

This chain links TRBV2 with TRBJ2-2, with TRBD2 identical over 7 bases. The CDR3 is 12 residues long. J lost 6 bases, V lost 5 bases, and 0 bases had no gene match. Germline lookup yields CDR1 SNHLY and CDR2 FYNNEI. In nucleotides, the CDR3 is TGTGCCAGCAGTCTAGCGGCCGGGGAGCTGTTTTTT. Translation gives CASSLAAGELFF.

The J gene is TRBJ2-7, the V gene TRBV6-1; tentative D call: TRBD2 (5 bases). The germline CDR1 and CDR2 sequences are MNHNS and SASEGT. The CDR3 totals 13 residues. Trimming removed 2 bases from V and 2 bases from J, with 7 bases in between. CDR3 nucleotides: TGTGCCAGCAGTGAATTGGGAGCCTACGAGCAGTACTTC. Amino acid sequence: CASSELGAYEQYF.

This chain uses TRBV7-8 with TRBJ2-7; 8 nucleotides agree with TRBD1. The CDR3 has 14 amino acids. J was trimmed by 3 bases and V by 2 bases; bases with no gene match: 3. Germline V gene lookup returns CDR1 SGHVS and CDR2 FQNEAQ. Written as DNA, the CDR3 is TGTGCCAGCAGCTTAAATGACAGGGGCTACGAGCAGTACTTC. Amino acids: CASSLNDRGYEQYF.

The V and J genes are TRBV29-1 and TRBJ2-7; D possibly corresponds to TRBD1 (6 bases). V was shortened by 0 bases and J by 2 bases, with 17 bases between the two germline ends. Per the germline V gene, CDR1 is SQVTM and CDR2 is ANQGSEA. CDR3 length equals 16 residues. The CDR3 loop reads CSVEDIKQGGTYEQYF. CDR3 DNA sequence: TGCAGCGTTGAAGATATTAAACAGGGCGGTACCTACGAGCAGTACTTC.

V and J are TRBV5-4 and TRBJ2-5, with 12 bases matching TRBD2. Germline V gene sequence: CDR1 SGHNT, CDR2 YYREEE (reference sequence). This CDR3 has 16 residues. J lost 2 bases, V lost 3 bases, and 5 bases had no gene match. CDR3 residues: CASSSLAGGEQETQYF. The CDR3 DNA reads TGTGCCAGCAGCTCCCTAGCGGGGGGGGAACAAGAGACCCAGTACTTC.

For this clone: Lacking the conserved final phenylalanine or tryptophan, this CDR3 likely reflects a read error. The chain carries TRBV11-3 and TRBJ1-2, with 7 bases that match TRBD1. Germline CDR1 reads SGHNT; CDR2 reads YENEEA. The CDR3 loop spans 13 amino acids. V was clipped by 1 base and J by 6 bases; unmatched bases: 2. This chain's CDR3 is CASSLATGDGYTL. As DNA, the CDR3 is TGTGCCAGCAGCTTAGCTACAGGGGATGGCTACACCCTC.

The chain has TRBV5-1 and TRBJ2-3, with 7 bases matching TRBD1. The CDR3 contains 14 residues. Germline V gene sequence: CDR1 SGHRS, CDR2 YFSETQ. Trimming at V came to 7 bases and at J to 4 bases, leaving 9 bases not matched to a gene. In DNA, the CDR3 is TGCGCCAGCTCAGACAGGGTTCTCTCAGATACGCAGTATTTT. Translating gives CASSDRVLSDTQYF. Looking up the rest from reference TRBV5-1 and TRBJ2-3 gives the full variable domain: KAGVTQTPRYLIKTRGQQVTLSCSPISGHRSVSWYQQTPGQGLQFLFEYFSETQRNKGNFPGRFSGRQFSNSRSEMNVSTLELGDSALYLCASSDRVLSDTQYFGPGTRLTVL.

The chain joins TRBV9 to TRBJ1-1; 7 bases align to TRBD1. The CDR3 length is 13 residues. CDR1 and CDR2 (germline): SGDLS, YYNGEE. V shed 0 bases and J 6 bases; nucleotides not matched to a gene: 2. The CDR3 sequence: CASSVDQGAEAFF. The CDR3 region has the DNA TGTGCCAGCAGCGTAGATCAGGGGGCTGAAGCTTTCTTT.

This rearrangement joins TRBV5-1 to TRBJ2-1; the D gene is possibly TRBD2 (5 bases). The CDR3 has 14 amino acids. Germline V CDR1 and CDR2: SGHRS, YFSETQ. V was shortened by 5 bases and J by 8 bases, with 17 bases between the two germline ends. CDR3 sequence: CASREAFTVDEQFF. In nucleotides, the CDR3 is TGCGCCAGCAGGGAGGCATTCACGGTCGATGAGCAGTTCTTC. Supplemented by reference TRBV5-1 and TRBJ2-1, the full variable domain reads KAGVTQTPRYLIKTRGQQVTLSCSPISGHRSVSWYQQTPGQGLQFLFEYFSETQRNKGNFPGRFSGRQFSNSRSEMNVSTLELGDSALYLCASREAFTVDEQFFGPGTRLTVL.

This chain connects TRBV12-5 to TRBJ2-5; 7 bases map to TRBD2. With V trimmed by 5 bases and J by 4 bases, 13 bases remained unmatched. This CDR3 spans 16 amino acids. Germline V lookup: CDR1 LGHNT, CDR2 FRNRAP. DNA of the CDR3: TGTGCTAGTGGTAGGGGTGGCGGGGGTGGACGAGAGACCCAGTACTTC. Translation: CASGRGGGGGRETQYF.

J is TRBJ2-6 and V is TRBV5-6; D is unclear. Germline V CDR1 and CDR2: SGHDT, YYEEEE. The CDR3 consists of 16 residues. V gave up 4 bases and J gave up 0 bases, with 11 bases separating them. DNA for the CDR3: TGTGCCAGCAGCCCCCCTATTCACTCTGGGGCCAACGTCCTGACTTTC. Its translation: CASSPPIHSGANVLTF. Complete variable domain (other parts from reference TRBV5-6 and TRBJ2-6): DAGVTQSPTHLIKTRGQQVTLRCSPKSGHDTVSWYQQALGQGPQFIFQYYEEEERQRGNFPDRFSGHQFPNYSSELNVNALLLGDSALYLCASSPPIHSGANVLTFGAGSRLTVL.